A selection of T cell receptor beta chains follows, all from one sample in a study of CD8 T cells in Susac syndrome. TCRdb redid the calling of the immunoSEQ multiplex PCR reads with MiXCR, one entry per CDR3 protein. The sample has about 150,000 distinct CDR3 sequences; 94% are singletons. The sequenced material came from CD8+ T cells from PBMCs. The receptors come from a human donor with multiple sclerosis. Both conserved end residues are part of each CDR3.

v_gene,len,CDR3aa
TRBV2,12,CASRVSYNEQFF
TRBV4-1,13,CASSQGWGREAFF
TRBV5-6,15,CASSSGTGAYNEQFF
TRBV30,13,CAWSFQPWTEAFF
TRBV29-1,14,CSVEGTSVAGEQFF
TRBV7-8,14,CASSHRGFGSPLHF
TRBV7-9,15,CASRASTGLMHEQFF
TRBV3-1,16,CASSHVSNRGSYEQYF
TRBV14,14,CASSLGRTYNEQFF
TRBV3-1,12,CASSHYEETQYF
TRBV20-1,14,CSARDRDSNQPQHF
TRBV12-3/TRBV12-4,15,CASRPGWGGTGELFF
TRBV20-1,16,CSARDRQGSSTDTQYF
TRBV20-1,14,CSAREGGSNYGYTF
TRBV4-3,12,CASSQSRSEQFF
TRBV29-1,11,CSVEDRTGYTF
TRBV28,14,CASSFSRGIYEQYF
TRBV12-3/TRBV12-4,16,CASSRTSGVTRYEQYF
TRBV12-3/TRBV12-4,14,CASSLEQQTNEQFF
TRBV29-1,16,CSARHTGTGVDYGYTF
TRBV5-1,16,CASSLVPQGGLDIQYF
TRBV28,14,CASSLDTTTDTQYF
TRBV4-1,15,CASSQAVCRAYEQYF
TRBV12-3/TRBV12-4,13,CASSLGPIYEQYF
TRBV28,13,CASSLSGYYEQYF
TRBV3-1,15,CASSQELAANNEQFF
TRBV27,17,CASSPLVGPASYNEQFF
TRBV13,14,CASSLGRIRETQYF
TRBV11-2,13,CASSAREGYEQYF
TRBV27,13,CASRDTGGDGYTF
TRBV20-1,11,CSARRGGVAFF
TRBV27,14,CASSFKRGGETQYF
TRBV29-1,14,CSVVLLGNTGELFF
TRBV27,16,CASRRQGGSLSYEQYF
TRBV29-1,13,CSAAGGPGNEQFF
TRBV4-3,14,CASSRDGTSYEQYF
TRBV7-8,16,CASSPWNGGNTDTQYF